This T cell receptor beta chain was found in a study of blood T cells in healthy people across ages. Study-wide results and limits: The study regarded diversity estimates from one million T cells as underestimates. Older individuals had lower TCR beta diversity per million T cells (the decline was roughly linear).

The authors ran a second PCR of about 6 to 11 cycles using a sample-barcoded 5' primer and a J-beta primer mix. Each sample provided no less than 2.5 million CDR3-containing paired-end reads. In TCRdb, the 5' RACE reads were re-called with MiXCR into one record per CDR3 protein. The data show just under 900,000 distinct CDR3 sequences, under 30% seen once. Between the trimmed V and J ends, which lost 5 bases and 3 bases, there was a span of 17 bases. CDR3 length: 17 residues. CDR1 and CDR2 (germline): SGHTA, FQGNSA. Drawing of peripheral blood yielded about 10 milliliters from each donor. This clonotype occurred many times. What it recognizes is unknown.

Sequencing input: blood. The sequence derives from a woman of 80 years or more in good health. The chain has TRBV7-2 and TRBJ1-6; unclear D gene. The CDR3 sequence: CASSPQGPAIYNSPLHF. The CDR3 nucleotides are TGTGCCAGCAGCCCTCAAGGGCCTGCCATCTATAATTCACCCCTCCACTTT.